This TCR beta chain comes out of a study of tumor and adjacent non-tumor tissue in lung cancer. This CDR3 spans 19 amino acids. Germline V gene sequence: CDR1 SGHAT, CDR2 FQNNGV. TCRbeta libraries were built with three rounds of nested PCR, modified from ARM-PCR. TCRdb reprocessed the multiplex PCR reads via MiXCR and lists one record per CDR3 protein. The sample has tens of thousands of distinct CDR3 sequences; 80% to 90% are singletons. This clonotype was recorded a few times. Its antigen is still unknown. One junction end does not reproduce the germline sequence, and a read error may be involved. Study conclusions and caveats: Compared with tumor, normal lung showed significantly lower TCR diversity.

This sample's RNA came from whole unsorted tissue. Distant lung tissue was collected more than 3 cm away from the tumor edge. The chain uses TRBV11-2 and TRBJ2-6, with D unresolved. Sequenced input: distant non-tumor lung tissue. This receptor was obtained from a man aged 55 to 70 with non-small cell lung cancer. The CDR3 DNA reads TGTACCAGCAGCTTAGTTCCAAAGGATGGGCCCTCTGGGGCCAACGTCCTGACTTTC. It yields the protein CTSSLVPKDGPSGANVLTF.